Following are 6 T cell receptor beta chains from one sample sequenced in a study of blood T cell repertoires in COVID-19. TCRdb's copy holds only in-frame clones and misses some; the assay was immunoSEQ multiplex PCR. The data hold around 310,000 clones, with just under 90% observed a single time. Source material: PBMCs or T cells enriched from blood (not recorded which). The receptors here all came from a woman younger than 45 who had recovered from COVID-19.

V usage is TRBV27 and J usage is TRBJ1-5, with TRBD1 matching over 10 bases. This CDR3 contains 16 residues. CDR1 is MNHEY and CDR2 is SMNVEV in the germline V gene (reference sequence). The J segment lost 2 bases and the V segment lost 3 bases, leaving 4 bases of the junction unmatched. The CDR3 region has the DNA TGTGCCAGCAGTTTCACCGGGACAGGGGGCAATCAGCCCCAGCATTTT. Protein: CASSFTGTGGNQPQHF.

The genes are TRBV4-1 and TRBJ1-2; no reliable D call. The CDR3 has 15 amino acids. Trimming removed 1 base from V and 4 bases from J, with 13 bases in between. Germline assignment: CDR1 MGHRA and CDR2 YSYEKL. In nucleotides, the CDR3 is TGCGCCAGCAGCCAAGGCAGGATTACTCCCTATGGCTACACCTTC. Its translation: CASSQGRITPYGYTF.

This chain connects TRBV27 to TRBJ1-2; 7 positions agree with TRBD1. The CDR3 is 14 amino acids. Germline CDR1 and CDR2: MNHEY and SMNVEV (reference sequence). J gave up 4 bases and V 2 bases, and 4 bases lay outside the gene matches. The CDR3 DNA reads TGTGCCAGCAGTTTAGACAGGGCGGGCTATGGCTACACCTTC. This gives the protein CASSLDRAGYGYTF.

This rearrangement joins TRBV5-1 to TRBJ1-2; D call uncertain. Germline CDR1 SGHRS, CDR2 YFSETQ. This CDR3 has 13 amino acids. Trimming stripped 6 bases from V and 4 bases from J, with 13 bases between. The CDR3 DNA reads as TGCGCCAGCAACGAACTCGGCGGCTATGGCTACACCTTC. The encoded protein is CASNELGGYGYTF.

The J gene is TRBJ1-3, the V gene TRBV9; possible D gene TRBD1, 5 bases. Germline V gene sequence: CDR1 SGDLS, CDR2 YYNGEE. The CDR3 has 15 residues. V was pared by 4 bases and J by 3 bases, with 14 bases between. The CDR3 DNA is TGTGCCAGCAGCCCCGACGGACAAGATGGAAACACCATATATTTT. Translating gives CASSPDGQDGNTIYF.

The chain employs TRBV7-8 and TRBJ2-7; D remains ambiguous. The CDR3 is made up of 14 amino acids. Germline values: CDR1 SGHVS, CDR2 FQNEAQ. The germline V and J ends were trimmed by 5 bases and 0 bases, with 11 bases remaining between them. The CDR3 sequence: CASSLYRSSYEQYF. CDR3 bases: TGTGCCAGCAGCCTTTACAGAAGCTCCTACGAGCAGTACTTC.